One and the same sample provided the 23 T cell receptor beta chains below, sequenced in a study of resident and recirculating memory T cells in vitiligo. Method: immunoSEQ multiplex PCR; TCRdb's copy keeps in-frame clones and lacks some. This table has 55,000 to 75,000 clones, 80% to 95% appearing once. The sample was blood. These receptors originate from a male donor with vitiligo.

The chain employs TRBV4-2 and TRBJ2-3; TRBD2 matches at 9 bases. The CDR3 spans 17 residues. Unmatched junction bases numbered 8, after V lost 0 bases and J lost 4 bases. The germline gives CDR1 LGHNA, CDR2 YNFKEQ. The CDR3 nucleotides are TGTGCCAGCAGCCAAGATGTAGGGCGGGGGGGATCAGATACGCAGTATTTT. It yields the protein CASSQDVGRGGSDTQYF.

The rearrangement uses TRBV4-3 and TRBJ2-7; D uncertain. Trimming took 1 base from V and 2 from J, leaving 9 bases between them. Germline CDR1 is LGHNA and CDR2 is YSLEER. CDR3 size: 14 residues. CDR3 nucleotide sequence: TGCGCCAGCAGCCAAGTCTCAGGCCCCTACGAGCAGTACTTC. This encodes CASSQVSGPYEQYF.

Only a few counts were recorded for this clone. This chain uses TRBV6-5 with TRBJ1-6, with D perhaps matching TRBD1 (6 bases). The CDR3 covers 13 residues. Germline assignment: CDR1 MNHEY and CDR2 SVGAGI. V lost 2 bases and J 7 bases, leaving 6 bases between the germline ends. The CDR3 is CASSYRGNSPLHF. The DNA for the CDR3 is TGTGCCAGCAGTTACAGGGGGAATTCACCCCTCCACTTT.

The chain joins TRBV27 to TRBJ2-2; 12 bases are shared with TRBD2. The CDR3 spans 17 residues. Trimming cost V 5 bases and J 8 bases; bases outside gene matches: 12. Germline V gives CDR1 MNHEY, CDR2 SMNVEV (reference sequence). The chain's CDR3 is CASSNAPGLAGRGELFF. The CDR3 bases are TGTGCCAGCAGTAATGCCCCCGGACTAGCGGGGAGGGGGGAGCTGTTTTTT.

The chain carries TRBV2 and TRBJ2-3; 10 nucleotides agree with TRBD2. CDR1 SNHLY and CDR2 FYNNEI come from the germline V gene. The V gene end was trimmed by 5 bases and the J gene end by 8 bases; junction bases not matched to a gene: 16. The CDR3 spans 17 residues. CDR3 sequence: CASSNNPGGSGGGTQYF. DNA of the CDR3: TGTGCCAGCAGTAACAACCCCGGTGGAAGCGGGGGGGGTACGCAGTATTTT.

The gene calls are TRBV30 and TRBJ1-1; possibly TRBD1 for D (5 bases). The germline CDR1 and CDR2 sequences are GTSNPN and SVGIG (reference sequence). V shed 0 bases and J shed 5 bases, with 10 bases lying between them. The CDR3 extends over 13 amino acids. The CDR3 loop reads CAWSVQSGTEAFF. DNA of the CDR3: TGTGCCTGGAGTGTACAATCAGGGACTGAAGCTTTCTTT.

The chain is built from TRBV6-1 and TRBJ2-7; D not resolved. V lost 7 bases and J lost 0, with 10 bases in between. This CDR3 has 13 amino acids. CDR1 and CDR2 (germline): MNHNS, SASEGT. This CDR3 reads CASKYSSSYEQYF. The CDR3 nucleotides are TGTGCCAGCAAATACAGCTCCTCCTACGAGCAGTACTTC.

V gene TRBV28 combines with J gene TRBJ1-4; 8 bases align to TRBD1. V was clipped by 4 bases and J by 4 bases; unmatched bases: 5. The CDR3 sequence is 15 residues long. Per the germline V gene, CDR1 is MDHEN and CDR2 is SYDVKM. The CDR3 reads CASSSYDRGNEKLFF. The CDR3 DNA follows: TGTGCCAGCAGTTCCTACGACAGGGGTAATGAAAAACTGTTTTTT.

This clone appeared once. This CDR3 is also generated by other DNA sequences in the sample. The chain is built from TRBV27 and TRBJ2-1; TRBD2 is a possible D gene (6 bases). The V end was cut by 3 bases, the J end by 4 bases, with 7 bases between. The germline CDR1 and CDR2 sequences are MNHEY and SMNVEV (reference sequence). The CDR3 is 13 amino acids. For the CDR3, the DNA is TGTGCCAGCAGTTTGGCGGGGTACAATGAGCAGTTCTTC. Translation gives CASSLAGYNEQFF.

This clone was seen only a few times. Other DNA variants within this sample encode the same CDR3. The chain couples TRBV4-3 to TRBJ1-2, with 8 bases identical to TRBD1. Trimming at V came to 3 bases and at J to 7 bases, leaving 4 bases not matched to a gene. Germline assignment: CDR1 LGHNA and CDR2 YSLEER. CDR3 length equals 13 residues. The CDR3 is CASSQDRVGGYTF. CDR3 DNA: TGCGCCAGCAGCCAGGACAGGGTAGGTGGCTACACCTTC.

The gene calls are TRBV4-1 and TRBJ1-1; 8 bases align to TRBD1. The CDR3 consists of 15 residues. Looked up from germline, CDR1 is MGHRA and CDR2 is YSYEKL. V lost 2 bases and J lost 5; bases outside the gene matches: 7. In DNA, the CDR3 is TGCGCCAGCAGCCAACCGAGGACAGGGAGGACTGAAGCTTTCTTT. It translates to CASSQPRTGRTEAFF.

The chain combines TRBV9 with TRBJ2-1; the match to TRBD2 covers 7 bases. This CDR3 comprises 14 residues. V lost 6 bases and J lost 7; bases outside the gene matches: 10. Germline V lookup: CDR1 SGDLS, CDR2 YYNGEE. The CDR3 nucleotides read TGTGCCAGCACCCCCGGGGGGAACGAGAATGAGCAGTTCTTC. It translates to CASTPGGNENEQFF.

The V gene is TRBV4-3, the J gene TRBJ1-3, with 8 bases matching TRBD1. Germline CDR1 and CDR2: LGHNA and YSLEER. The CDR3 is made up of 15 amino acids. The J segment lost 2 bases and the V segment lost 4 bases, leaving 4 bases of the junction unmatched. The CDR3 bases are TGCGCCAGCAGCCCTCAGGACAGGGCTGGAAACACCATATATTTT. Translating gives CASSPQDRAGNTIYF.

The CDR3: CASSAPSGGPVYEQYF. CDR3 nucleotides: TGCGCCAGCAGTGCTCCTAGCGGGGGGCCGGTCTACGAGCAGTACTTC. This rearrangement joins TRBV10-1 to TRBJ2-7; 11 bases align to TRBD2. This CDR3 spans 16 amino acids. With 4 bases clipped from V and 3 bases from J, the junction kept 8 bases outside the gene matches. The germline V gene has CDR1 WNHNN and CDR2 SYGVQD (reference sequence).

The chain couples TRBV29-1 to TRBJ1-4; tentative D call: TRBD1 (5 bases). Germline-derived CDR1 and CDR2 are SQVTM and ANQGSEA. The CDR3 spans 16 residues. V was cut by 4 bases and J by 2 bases, with 17 bases left in between. The DNA for the CDR3 is TGCAGCGTTGGGGGGGATAGGGACTCGACTAATGAAAAACTGTTTTTT. Translated: CSVGGDRDSTNEKLFF.

This chain connects TRBV2 to TRBJ2-3; D unclear. The CDR3 sequence is 15 residues long. V lost 1 base and J lost 6, with 14 bases in between. CDR1 is SNHLY and CDR2 is FYNNEI in the germline V gene. CDR3 sequence reads: CASSEGSYRSDTQYF. CDR3 coding DNA: TGTGCCAGCAGTGAAGGAAGCTATAGATCGGATACGCAGTATTTT.

This clone has just one count. The gene calls are TRBV5-1 and TRBJ2-5; TRBD2 is a possible D gene (7 bases). V lost 4 bases and J 5 bases, leaving 12 bases between the germline ends. In germline, CDR1 is SGHRS, CDR2 YFSETQ. The CDR3 loop spans 13 amino acids. The CDR3 loop is CASSPGGPETQYF. The CDR3 region has the DNA TGCGCCAGCAGCCCGGGGGGCCCCGAGACCCAGTACTTC.

The rearrangement links TRBV10-2 to TRBJ2-1, with 7 positions matching TRBD2. Germline V gene lookup returns CDR1 WSHSY and CDR2 SAAADI. The CDR3 loop spans 11 amino acids. Trimming cost V 5 bases and J 9 bases; bases outside gene matches: 1. The CDR3 reads CASSPGGEQFF. DNA of the CDR3: TGCGCCAGCAGTCCGGGGGGTGAGCAGTTCTTC.

The rearrangement links TRBV6-5 to TRBJ1-2; possibly TRBD1 for D (5 bases). Germline CDR1 and CDR2: MNHEY and SVGAGI. V lost 7 bases and J 2 bases, leaving 17 bases between the germline ends. The CDR3 spans 15 residues. CDR3 DNA sequence: TGTGCCAGCAAAACAGAAACGACAGCAAACTATGGCTACACCTTC. Amino acids: CASKTETTANYGYTF.

The CDR3 region has the DNA TGTGCCTGGAGTGGCGGGGCGTGGCATGGCTACACCTTC. This codes for CAWSGGAWHGYTF. This chain joins TRBV30 and TRBJ1-2; possible D gene TRBD1, 5 bases. CDR1 and CDR2 from the germline V gene are GTSNPN and SVGIG (reference sequence). The CDR3 length is 13 residues. V was cut by 1 base and J by 6 bases, with 12 bases left in between.

The rearrangement uses TRBV18 and TRBJ2-3, with D tentatively TRBD1 (6 bases). CDR1 and CDR2 (germline): KGHSH, LQKENI. The CDR3 spans 13 residues. Trimming stripped 2 bases from V and 6 bases from J, with 9 bases between. The DNA for the CDR3 is TGTGCCAGCTCACCAGGGGGCAGGGATACGCAGTATTTT. The encoded protein is CASSPGGRDTQYF.

This clone was found once. The rearrangement links TRBV9 to TRBJ2-7; 7 bases are shared with TRBD2. After removal of 3 bases from V and 2 bases from J, the junction contained 8 bases not matched to a gene. The germline V gene encodes CDR1 SGDLS and CDR2 YYNGEE. The length of the CDR3 is 15 residues. Here the CDR3 DNA reads TGTGCCAGCAGCGCCGCGGCGGGGGTGGCCTACGAGCAGTACTTC. Residues: CASSAAAGVAYEQYF.

The genes are TRBV5-6 and TRBJ2-5; the match to TRBD1 covers 7 bases. The CDR3 covers 17 residues. Germline trimming cut 4 bases from V and 4 bases from J; bases unmatched to any gene: 16. The germline CDR1 and CDR2 sequences are SGHDT and YYEEEE. CDR3 loop: CASSQRRAGGMRETQYF. The CDR3 bases are TGTGCCAGCAGCCAGAGGCGGGCAGGGGGAATGAGAGAGACCCAGTACTTC.